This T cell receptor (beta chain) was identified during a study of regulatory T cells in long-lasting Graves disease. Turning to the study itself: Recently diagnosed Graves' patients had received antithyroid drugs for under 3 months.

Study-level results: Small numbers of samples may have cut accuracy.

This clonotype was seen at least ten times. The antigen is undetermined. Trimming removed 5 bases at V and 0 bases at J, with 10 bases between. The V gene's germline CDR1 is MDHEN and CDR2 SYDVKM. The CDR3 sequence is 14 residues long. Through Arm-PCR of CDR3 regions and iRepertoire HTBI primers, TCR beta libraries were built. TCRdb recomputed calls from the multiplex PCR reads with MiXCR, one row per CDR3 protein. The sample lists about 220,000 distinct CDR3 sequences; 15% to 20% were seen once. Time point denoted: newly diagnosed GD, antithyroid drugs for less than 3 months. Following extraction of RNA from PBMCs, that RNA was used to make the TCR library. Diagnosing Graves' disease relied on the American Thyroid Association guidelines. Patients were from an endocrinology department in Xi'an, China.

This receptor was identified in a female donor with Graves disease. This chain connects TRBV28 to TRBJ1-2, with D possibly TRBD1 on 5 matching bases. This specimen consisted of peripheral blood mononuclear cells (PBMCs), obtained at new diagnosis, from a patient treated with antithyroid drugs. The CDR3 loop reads CASSIPGANYGYTF. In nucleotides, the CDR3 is TGTGCCAGCAGTATCCCGGGGGCTAACTATGGCTACACCTTC.